This T cell receptor beta chain was sequenced for a study of blood T cells in healthy people across ages. On this clonotype: What it binds is unknown.

Combining a sample-barcoded 5' primer with a J-beta primer mix, a second PCR ran for roughly 7 to 11 cycles. TCRdb redid the calling of the 5' RACE reads with MiXCR, one entry per CDR3 protein. In the table there are roughly 1.5 million distinct CDR3 sequences, less than 45% of which are singletons. Germline-derived CDR1 and CDR2 are DFQATT and SNEGSKA (reference sequence). This CDR3 has 16 residues. Trimming removed 4 bases from V and 2 bases from J; junction bases left unmatched: 3. Overall study results and limits: Unsorted PBMC material precluded a definitive naive versus antigen-experienced comparison. Donors of long life had a larger count of naive CD4+ cells and greater diversity than aged donors.

Healthy Caucasian individuals from Russia aged 6 to 90 served as donors. The sequence was obtained from a woman between 18 and 29 years old in good health. The chain recombines TRBV20-1 with TRBJ2-3; 16 bases agree with TRBD2. Material: blood. CDR3 nucleotides: TGCAGTGCTACCGGGACTAGCGGGGGGGACACAGATACGCAGTATTTT. As protein: CSATGTSGGDTDTQYF.